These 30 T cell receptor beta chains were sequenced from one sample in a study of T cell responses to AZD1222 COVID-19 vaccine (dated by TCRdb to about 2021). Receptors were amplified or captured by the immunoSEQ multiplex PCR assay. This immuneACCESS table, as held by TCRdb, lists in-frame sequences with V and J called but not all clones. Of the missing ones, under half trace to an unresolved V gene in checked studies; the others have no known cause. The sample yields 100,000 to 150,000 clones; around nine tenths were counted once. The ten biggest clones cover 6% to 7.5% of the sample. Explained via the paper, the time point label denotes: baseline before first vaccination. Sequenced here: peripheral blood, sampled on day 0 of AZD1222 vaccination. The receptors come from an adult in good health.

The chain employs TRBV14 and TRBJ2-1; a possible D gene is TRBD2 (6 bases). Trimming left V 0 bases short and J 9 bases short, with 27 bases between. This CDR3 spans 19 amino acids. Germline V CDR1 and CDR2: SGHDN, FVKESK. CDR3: CASSQDNVRRGYPMGEQFF. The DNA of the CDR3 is TGTGCCAGCAGCCAAGATAACGTCAGGCGGGGCTATCCAATGGGTGAGCAGTTCTTC.

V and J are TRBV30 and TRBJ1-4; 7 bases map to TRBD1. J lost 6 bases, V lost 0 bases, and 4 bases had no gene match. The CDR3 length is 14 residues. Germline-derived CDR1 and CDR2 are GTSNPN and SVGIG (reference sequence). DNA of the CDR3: TGTGCCTGGAGTGTACTTGGGACAGATGAAAAACTGTTTTTT. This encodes CAWSVLGTDEKLFF.

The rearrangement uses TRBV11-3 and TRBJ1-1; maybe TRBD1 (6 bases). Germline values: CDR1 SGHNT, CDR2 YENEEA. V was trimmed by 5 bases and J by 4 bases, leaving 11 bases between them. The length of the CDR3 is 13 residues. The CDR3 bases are TGTGCCAGCAGCCTGATACAGGGCACTGAAGCTTTCTTT. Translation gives CASSLIQGTEAFF. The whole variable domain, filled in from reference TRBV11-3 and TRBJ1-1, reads EAGVVQSPRYKIIEKKQPVAFWCNPISGHNTLYWYLQNLGQGPELLIRYENEEAVDDSQLPKDRFSAERLKGVDSTLKIQPAELGDSAVYLCASSLIQGTEAFFGQGTRLTVV.

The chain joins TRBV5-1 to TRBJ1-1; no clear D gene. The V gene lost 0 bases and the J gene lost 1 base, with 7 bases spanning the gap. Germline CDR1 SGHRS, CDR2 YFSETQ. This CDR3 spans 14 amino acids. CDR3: CASSLGPENTEAFF. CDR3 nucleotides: TGCGCCAGCAGCTTGGGTCCAGAGAACACTGAAGCTTTCTTT.

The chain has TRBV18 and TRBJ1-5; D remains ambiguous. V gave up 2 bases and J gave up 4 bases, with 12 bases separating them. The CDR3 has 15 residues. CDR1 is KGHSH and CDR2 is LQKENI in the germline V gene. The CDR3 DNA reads TGTGCCAGCTCACCAACGATAACAGATAATCAGCCCCAGCATTTT. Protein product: CASSPTITDNQPQHF.

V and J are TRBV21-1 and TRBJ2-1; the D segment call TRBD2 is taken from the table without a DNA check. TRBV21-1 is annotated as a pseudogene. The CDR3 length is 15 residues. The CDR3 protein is CASSKERGSYNEQFF. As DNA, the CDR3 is TGTGCCAGCAGCAAAGAACGGGGATCCTACAATGAGCAGTTCTTC.

The CDR3 DNA reads TGTGCCAGCAGTTTACCCTCGGACGGATACAATGAGCAGTTCTTC. It encodes CASSLPSDGYNEQFF. This chain joins TRBV28 and TRBJ2-1; D is uncertain. This CDR3 contains 15 residues. The germline V and J ends were trimmed by 2 bases and 4 bases, with 12 bases remaining between them. The germline gives CDR1 MDHEN, CDR2 SYDVKM.

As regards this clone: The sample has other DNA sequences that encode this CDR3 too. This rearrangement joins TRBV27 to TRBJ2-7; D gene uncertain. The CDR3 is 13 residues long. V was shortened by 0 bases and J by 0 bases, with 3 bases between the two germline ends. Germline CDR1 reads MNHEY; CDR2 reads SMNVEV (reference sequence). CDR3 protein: CASSLSLSYEQYF. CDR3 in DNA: TGTGCCAGCAGTTTATCGCTCTCCTACGAGCAGTACTTC.

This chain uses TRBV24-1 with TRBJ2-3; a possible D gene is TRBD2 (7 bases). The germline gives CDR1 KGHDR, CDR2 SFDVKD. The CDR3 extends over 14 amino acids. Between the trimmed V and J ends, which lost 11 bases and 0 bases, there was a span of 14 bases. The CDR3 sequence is CAIRGGLSTDTQYF. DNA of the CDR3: TGTGCCATCCGCGGGGGCCTCAGCACAGATACGCAGTATTTT.

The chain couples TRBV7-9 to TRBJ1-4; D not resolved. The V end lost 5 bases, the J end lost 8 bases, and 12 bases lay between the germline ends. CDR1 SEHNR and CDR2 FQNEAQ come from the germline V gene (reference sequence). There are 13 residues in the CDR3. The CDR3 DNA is TGTGCCAGCAGCCGAGCGGCTAGCGAAAAACTGTTTTTT. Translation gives CASSRAASEKLFF.

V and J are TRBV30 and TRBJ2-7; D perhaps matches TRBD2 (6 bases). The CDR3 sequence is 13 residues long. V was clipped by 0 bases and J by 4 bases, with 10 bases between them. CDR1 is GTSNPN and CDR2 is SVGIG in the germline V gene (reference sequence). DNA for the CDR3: TGTGCCTGGAGTGTCGGGGGAAGGTACGAGCAGTACTTC. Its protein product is CAWSVGGRYEQYF.

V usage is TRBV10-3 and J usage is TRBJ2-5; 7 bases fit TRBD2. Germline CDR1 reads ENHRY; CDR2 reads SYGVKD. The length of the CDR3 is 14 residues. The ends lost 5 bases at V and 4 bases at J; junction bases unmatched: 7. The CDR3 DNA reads TGTGCCATCAGTTACGGGACGGGGGGAGAGACCCAGTACTTC. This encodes CAISYGTGGETQYF.

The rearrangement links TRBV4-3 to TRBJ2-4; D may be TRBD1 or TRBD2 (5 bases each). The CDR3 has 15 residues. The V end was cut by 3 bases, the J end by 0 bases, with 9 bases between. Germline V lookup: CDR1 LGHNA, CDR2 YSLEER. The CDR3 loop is CASSQLGEAKNIQYF. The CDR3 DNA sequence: TGCGCCAGCAGCCAGTTGGGGGAAGCCAAAAACATTCAGTACTTC.

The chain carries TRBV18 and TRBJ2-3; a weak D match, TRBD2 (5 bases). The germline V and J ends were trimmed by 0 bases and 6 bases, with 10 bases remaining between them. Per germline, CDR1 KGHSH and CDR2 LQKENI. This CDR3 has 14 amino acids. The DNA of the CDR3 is TGTGCCAGCTCACCACCGCTAGCTGGGGATACGCAGTATTTT. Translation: CASSPPLAGDTQYF.

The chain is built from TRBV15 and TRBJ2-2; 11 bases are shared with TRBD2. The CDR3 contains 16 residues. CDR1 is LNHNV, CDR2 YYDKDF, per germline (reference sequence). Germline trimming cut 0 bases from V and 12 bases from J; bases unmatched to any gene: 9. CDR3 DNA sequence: TGTGCCACCAGCAGAGATCCCCGACTAGCGGGGTCCCAGCTGTTTTTT. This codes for CATSRDPRLAGSQLFF.

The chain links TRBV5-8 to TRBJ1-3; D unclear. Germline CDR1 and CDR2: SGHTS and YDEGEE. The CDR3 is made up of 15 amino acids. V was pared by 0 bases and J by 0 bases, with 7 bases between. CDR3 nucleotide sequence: TGTGCCAGCAGCTTGGGGCGGAGCTCTGGAAACACCATATATTTT. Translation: CASSLGRSSGNTIYF.

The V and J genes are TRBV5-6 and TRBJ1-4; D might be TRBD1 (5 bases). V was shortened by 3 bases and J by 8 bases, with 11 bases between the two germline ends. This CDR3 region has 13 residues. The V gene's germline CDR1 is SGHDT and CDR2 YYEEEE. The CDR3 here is CASSWDLGEKLFF. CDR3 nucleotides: TGTGCCAGCAGCTGGGACCTGGGGGAAAAACTGTTTTTT.

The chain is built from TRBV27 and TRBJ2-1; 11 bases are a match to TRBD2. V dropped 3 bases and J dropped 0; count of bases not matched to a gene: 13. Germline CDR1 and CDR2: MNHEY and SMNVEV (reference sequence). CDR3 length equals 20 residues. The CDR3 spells CASSFRLDFLAGGSYNEQFF. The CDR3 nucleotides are TGTGCCAGCAGTTTCAGACTAGACTTCCTAGCGGGGGGCTCCTACAATGAGCAGTTCTTC.

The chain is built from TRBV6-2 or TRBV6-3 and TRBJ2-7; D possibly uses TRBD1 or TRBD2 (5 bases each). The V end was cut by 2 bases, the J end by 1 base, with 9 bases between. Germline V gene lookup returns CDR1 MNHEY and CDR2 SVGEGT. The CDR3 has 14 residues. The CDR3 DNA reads TGTGCCAGCAGTTACGAGGGGCTATCCTACGAGCAGTACTTC. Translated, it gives CASSYEGLSYEQYF.

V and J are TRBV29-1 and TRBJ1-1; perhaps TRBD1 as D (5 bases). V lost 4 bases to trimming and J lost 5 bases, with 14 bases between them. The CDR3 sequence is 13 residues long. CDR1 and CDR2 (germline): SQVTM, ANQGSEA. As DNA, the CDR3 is TGCAGCGTTGTCAAGGGGTTGGGGACTGAAGCTTTCTTT. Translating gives CSVVKGLGTEAFF.

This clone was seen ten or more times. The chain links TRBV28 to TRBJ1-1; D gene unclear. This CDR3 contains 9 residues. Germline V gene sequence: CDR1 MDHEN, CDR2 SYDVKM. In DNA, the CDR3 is TGTGCGACGGGGACTGAAGCTTTCTTT. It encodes CATGTEAFF.

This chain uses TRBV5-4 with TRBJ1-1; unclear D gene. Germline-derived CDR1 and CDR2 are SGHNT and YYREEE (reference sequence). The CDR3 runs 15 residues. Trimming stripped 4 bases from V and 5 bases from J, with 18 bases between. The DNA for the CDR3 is TGTGCCAGCAGCCCAAACACCGATTTGGGTACTGAAGCTTTCTTT. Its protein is CASSPNTDLGTEAFF. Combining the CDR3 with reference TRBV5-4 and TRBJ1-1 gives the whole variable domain ETGVTQSPTHLIKTRGQQVTLRCSSQSGHNTVSWYQQALGQGPQFIFQYYREEENGRGNFPPRFSGLQFPNYSSELNVNALELDDSALYLCASSPNTDLGTEAFFGQGTRLTVV.

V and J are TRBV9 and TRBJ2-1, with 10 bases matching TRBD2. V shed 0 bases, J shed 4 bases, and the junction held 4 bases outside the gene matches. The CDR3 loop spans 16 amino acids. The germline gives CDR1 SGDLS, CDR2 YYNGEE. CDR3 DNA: TGTGCCAGCAGCGTAGTAGCGGGGGGCCCTTACAATGAGCAGTTCTTC. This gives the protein CASSVVAGGPYNEQFF.

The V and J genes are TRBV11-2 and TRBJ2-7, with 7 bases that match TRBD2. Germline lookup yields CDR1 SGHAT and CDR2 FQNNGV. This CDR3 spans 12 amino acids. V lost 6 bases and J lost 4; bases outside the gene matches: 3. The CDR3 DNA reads TGTGCCAGCAGTCGGGGGGAATACGAGCAGTACTTC. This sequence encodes CASSRGEYEQYF.

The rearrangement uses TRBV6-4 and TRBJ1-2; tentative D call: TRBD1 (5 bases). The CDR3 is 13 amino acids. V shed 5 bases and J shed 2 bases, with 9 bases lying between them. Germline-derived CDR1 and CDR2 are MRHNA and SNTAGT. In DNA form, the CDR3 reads TGTGCCAGCAGTCACGGACAAAACTATGGCTACACCTTC. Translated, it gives CASSHGQNYGYTF.

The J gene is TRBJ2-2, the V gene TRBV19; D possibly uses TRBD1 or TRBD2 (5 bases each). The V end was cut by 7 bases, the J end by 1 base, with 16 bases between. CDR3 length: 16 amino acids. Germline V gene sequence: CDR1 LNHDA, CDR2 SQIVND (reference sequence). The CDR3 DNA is TGTGCCAGTACCGGACGGGGCCGTATGAACACCGGGGAGCTGTTTTTT. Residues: CASTGRGRMNTGELFF.

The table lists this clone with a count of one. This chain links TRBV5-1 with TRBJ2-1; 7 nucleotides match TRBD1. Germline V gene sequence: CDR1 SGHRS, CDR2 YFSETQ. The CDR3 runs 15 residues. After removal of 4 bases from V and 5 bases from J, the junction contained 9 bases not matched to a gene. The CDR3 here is CASSTAGTVNNEQFF. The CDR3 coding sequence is TGCGCCAGCAGCACAGCCGGGACAGTTAACAATGAGCAGTTCTTC.

CDR3 sequence reads: CATSRDYGAGEKLFF. CDR3 bases: TGTGCCACCAGCAGAGATTACGGTGCGGGCGAAAAACTGTTTTTT. The V call is TRBV15, the J call TRBJ1-4, with no clear D. V was shortened by 0 bases and J by 8 bases, with 13 bases between the two germline ends. The CDR3 consists of 15 residues. Germline lookup yields CDR1 LNHNV and CDR2 YYDKDF (reference sequence).

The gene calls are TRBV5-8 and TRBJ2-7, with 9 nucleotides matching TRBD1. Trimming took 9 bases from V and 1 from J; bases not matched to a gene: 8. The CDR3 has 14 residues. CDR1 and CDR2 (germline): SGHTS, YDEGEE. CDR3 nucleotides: TGTGCCACTGGACAGGGGATTAGGTCCTACGAGCAGTACTTC. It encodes CATGQGIRSYEQYF.

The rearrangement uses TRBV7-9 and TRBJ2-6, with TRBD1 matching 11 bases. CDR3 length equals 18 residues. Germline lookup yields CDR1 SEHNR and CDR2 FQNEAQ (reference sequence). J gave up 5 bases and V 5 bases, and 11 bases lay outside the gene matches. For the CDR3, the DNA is TGTGCCAGCAGCATATGGGACAGGGGGGAAAGGCGGGCCAACGTCCTGACTTTC. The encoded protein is CASSIWDRGERRANVLTF.